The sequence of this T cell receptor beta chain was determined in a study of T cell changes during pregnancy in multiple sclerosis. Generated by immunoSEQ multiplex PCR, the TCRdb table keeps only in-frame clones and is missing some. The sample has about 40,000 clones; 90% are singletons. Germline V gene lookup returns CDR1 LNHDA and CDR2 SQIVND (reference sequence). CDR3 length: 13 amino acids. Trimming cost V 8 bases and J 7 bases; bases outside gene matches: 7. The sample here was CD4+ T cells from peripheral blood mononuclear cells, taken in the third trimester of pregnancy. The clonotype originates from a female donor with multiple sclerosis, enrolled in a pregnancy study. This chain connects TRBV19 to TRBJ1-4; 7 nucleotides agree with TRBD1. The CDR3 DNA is TGTGCCAGTCGATTAGGGACAGCTGAAAAACTGTTTTTT. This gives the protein CASRLGTAEKLFF.